These T cell receptor beta chains were read from a single sample in a study of blood T cell repertoires in COVID-19. Assay used: immunoSEQ multiplex PCR; TCRdb lists only in-frame clones, some missing. The table lists approximately 300,000 clones, about nine tenths of them singletons. The specimen was PBMCs or T cells enriched from blood (not recorded which). Receptors originate from a woman younger than 30 who had recovered from COVID-19. Both conserved end residues are part of each CDR3. A D gene is named only where the DNA matches it firmly. Rows give clone size only sometimes, using once, few, many, or a class for an expanded clone.

d_call j_call clone_size v_call cdr3_aa cdr3_nt
TRBD2 TRBJ2-5 . TRBV6-2/TRBV6-3 CASSNHGTSGSETQYF TGTGCCAGCAGTAACCACGGGACTAGCGGGAGCGAGACCCAGTACTTC
TRBD1 TRBJ2-5 . TRBV7-9 CASSRDSKWTQYF TGTGCCAGCAGCCGGGACAGCAAGTGGACCCAGTACTTC
. TRBJ1-1 . TRBV7-3 CASSLPGGTEAFF TGTGCCAGCAGCTTACCCGGGGGCACTGAAGCTTTCTTT
TRBD2 TRBJ2-1 . TRBV7-3 CASSLTGGGADEQFF TGTGCCAGCAGCTTAACTGGCGGGGGGGCCGATGAGCAGTTCTTC
. TRBJ1-2 . TRBV30 CAWIGSFSGRGYTF TGTGCCTGGATCGGATCGTTTTCAGGGCGCGGCTACACCTTC
. TRBJ2-1 once TRBV18 CASSPEAYNEQFF TGTGCCAGCTCACCGGAGGCGTACAATGAGCAGTTCTTC
TRBD2 TRBJ2-3 . TRBV30 CAWSQLAGGLRSDTQYF TGTGCCTGGAGTCAATTAGCGGGGGGACTAAGATCAGATACGCAGTATTTT
. TRBJ2-7 . TRBV7-9 CASSLVRLSRGSLVYEQYF TGTGCCAGCAGCTTAGTTAGACTCTCTCGGGGAAGCCTTGTTTACGAGCAGTACTTC
TRBD1 TRBJ1-1 . TRBV24-1 CATSDSPGQGGTEAFF TGTGCCACCAGTGATTCGCCGGGACAGGGCGGGACTGAAGCTTTCTTT
TRBD2 TRBJ2-1 once TRBV27 CASSLGTRYAYEQFF TGTGCCAGCAGTCTCGGGACTAGGTATGCGTATGAGCAGTTCTTC
. TRBJ2-2 . TRBV11-2 CASSSLGWRGKDTGELFF TGTGCCAGCAGCTCCCTCGGATGGAGAGGGAAGGACACCGGGGAGCTGTTTTTT
. TRBJ2-7 . TRBV12-2 CASRLARTGGNYEQYF TGTGCAAGTCGCTTAGCTAGAACAGGGGGCAACTACGAGCAGTACTTC
. TRBJ2-1 . TRBV5-1 CASRPSGGSYNEQFF TGCGCCAGCAGGCCCTCGGGTGGCTCCTACAATGAGCAGTTCTTC
TRBD2 TRBJ2-5 . TRBV3-1/TRBV3-2 CASSQGLAGGRETQYF TGTGCCAGCAGCCAAGGGCTAGCGGGGGGCAGGGAGACCCAGTACTTC
. TRBJ1-1 . TRBV19 CASTSGENLGAEAFF TGTGCCAGTACGTCAGGGGAGAACCTCGGCGCTGAAGCTTTCTTT
. TRBJ2-7 . TRBV5-1 CASRQEGLMYEQYF TGCGCCAGCAGACAGGAGGGATTAATGTACGAGCAGTACTTC
TRBD2 TRBJ2-1 . TRBV19 CASSWTSGRGEQFF TGTGCCAGTAGTTGGACTAGCGGGAGGGGTGAGCAGTTCTTC
TRBD1 TRBJ2-3 . TRBV7-9 CASSFTGGSTDTQYF TGTGCCAGCAGCTTTACAGGGGGAAGCACAGATACGCAGTATTTT
. TRBJ1-2 . TRBV6-5 CASRVRRGYGYTF TGTGCCAGCAGAGTCCGGCGCGGCTATGGCTACACCTTC